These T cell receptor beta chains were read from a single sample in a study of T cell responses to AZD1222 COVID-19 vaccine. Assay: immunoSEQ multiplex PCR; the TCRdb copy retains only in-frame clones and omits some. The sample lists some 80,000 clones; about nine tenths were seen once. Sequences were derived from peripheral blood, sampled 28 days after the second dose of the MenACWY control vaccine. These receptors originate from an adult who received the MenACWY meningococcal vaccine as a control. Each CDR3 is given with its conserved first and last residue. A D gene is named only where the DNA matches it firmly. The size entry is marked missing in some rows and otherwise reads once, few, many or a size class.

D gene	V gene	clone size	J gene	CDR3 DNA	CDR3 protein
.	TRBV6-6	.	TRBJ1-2	TGTGCCAGCAGTTATTCTACGGGACGGAACTATGGCTACACCTTC	CASSYSTGRNYGYTF
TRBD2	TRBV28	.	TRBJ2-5	TGTGCCAGCAGTTCCCCGCGGGGGGACCAAGAGACCCAGTACTTC	CASSSPRGDQETQYF
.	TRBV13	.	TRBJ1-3	TGTGCCAGCAGCTCCTCGGACTGGCAGTCTGGAAACACCATATATTTT	CASSSSDWQSGNTIYF
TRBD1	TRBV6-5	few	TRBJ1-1	TGTGCCAGCAGTTACGCAGGACAGGGAGTTGAAGCTTTCTTT	CASSYAGQGVEAFF
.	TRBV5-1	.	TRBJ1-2	TGCGCCAGCAGCCCTGGTGCAGGGGTCTATGGCTACACCTTC	CASSPGAGVYGYTF
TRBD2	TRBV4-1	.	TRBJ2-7	TGCGCCAGCAGCCAAGCTCCGGGACTAGAAAGCCCCGAGCAGTACTTC	CASSQAPGLESPEQYF
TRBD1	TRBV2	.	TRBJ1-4	TGTGCCAGCAGTGAAGAAATGGCAGGGGGTGAAAAACTGTTTTTT	CASSEEMAGGEKLFF
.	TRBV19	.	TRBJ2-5	TGTGCCAGTAGTATGGGGGAAACGGAGGACCAGTACTTC	CASSMGETEDQYF
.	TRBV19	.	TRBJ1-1	TGTGCCAGTAGTCCCAGGACAGTTGTCACTGAAGCTTTCTTT	CASSPRTVVTEAFF
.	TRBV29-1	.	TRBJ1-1	TGCAGCGTTGAAGATGTAGGTAACACTGAAGCTTTCTTT	CSVEDVGNTEAFF
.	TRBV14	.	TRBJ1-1	TGTGCCAGCAGCCAAGCTTCAGGCTTCGAGAGGGCTTTCTTT	CASSQASGFERAFF
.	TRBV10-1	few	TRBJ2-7	TGCGCCAGAGAGCGCATCTACGAGCAGTACTTC	CARERIYEQYF
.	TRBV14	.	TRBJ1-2	TGTGCCAGCAGCCAGAGAGGGGGGGCCGGCTATGGCTACACCTTC	CASSQRGGAGYGYTF
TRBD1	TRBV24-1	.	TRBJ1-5	TGTGCCACCAGTGGACGAACAGGGGTACAGCCCCAGCATTTT	CATSGRTGVQPQHF
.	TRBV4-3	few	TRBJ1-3	TGCGCCAGCAGCCAAACGCAGGCCGTCTACTCTGGAAACACCATATATTTT	CASSQTQAVYSGNTIYF
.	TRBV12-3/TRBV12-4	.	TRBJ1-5	TGTGCCAGCACCCTTTCACAGGGACAGCCCCAGCATTTT	CASTLSQGQPQHF
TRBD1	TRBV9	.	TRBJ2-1	TGTGCCAGCAGTCTTCGACAGGGCGCTTACAATGAGCAGTTCTTC	CASSLRQGAYNEQFF
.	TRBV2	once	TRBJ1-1	TGTGCCAGCAGTGAAGCGCTTGGCCAGGGGAACACTGAAGCTTTCTTT	CASSEALGQGNTEAFF
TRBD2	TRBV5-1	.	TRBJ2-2	TGCGCCAGCAGCTTGGTGGCGGGGGGGACCCGCACCGGGGAGCTGTTTTTT	CASSLVAGGTRTGELFF
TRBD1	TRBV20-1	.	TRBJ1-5	TGCAGTGCTAGTAGGGGGCAGGGGTATAGCAATCAGCCCCAGCATTTT	CSASRGQGYSNQPQHF
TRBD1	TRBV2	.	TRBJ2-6	TGTGCCAGCAGTCAGGGACAGGGAATTGTGTCTGGGGCCAACGTCCTGACTTTC	CASSQGQGIVSGANVLTF
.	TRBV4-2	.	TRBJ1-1	TGTGCCAGCAGCCTCGACAAGAAAACGAACACTGAAGCTTTCTTT	CASSLDKKTNTEAFF
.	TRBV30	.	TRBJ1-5	TGTGCCTGGAGTACCCGGGGGGCCGGCAATCAGCCCCAGCATTTT	CAWSTRGAGNQPQHF
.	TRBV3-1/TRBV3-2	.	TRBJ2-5	TGTGCCAGCAGCCAAGACCCCGGGCGTCAAGAGACCCAGTACTTC	CASSQDPGRQETQYF
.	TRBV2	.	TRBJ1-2	TGTGCCAGCAGTGAAGTGGGCCCTGTTCGGGGCTACACCTTC	CASSEVGPVRGYTF
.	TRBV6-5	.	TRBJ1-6	TGTGCCAGCAGTTCCCCCCACAGAGGGCTCAATTCACCCCTCCACTTT	CASSSPHRGLNSPLHF
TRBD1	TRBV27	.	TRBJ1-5	TGTGCCAGCAGTTTCCGGGACAGGGAACAGCCCCAGCATTTT	CASSFRDREQPQHF
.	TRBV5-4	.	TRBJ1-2	TGTGCCAGCAGCGGGACAAGGGGTAACTATGGCTACACCTTC	CASSGTRGNYGYTF
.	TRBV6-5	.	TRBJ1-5	TGTGCCAGCAGTTACTCGCACAGGGGCAATCAGCCCCAGCATTTT	CASSYSHRGNQPQHF
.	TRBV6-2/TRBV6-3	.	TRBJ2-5	TGTGCCAGCAGTTACCCTACAGGGCGGGAGACCCAGTACTTC	CASSYPTGRETQYF
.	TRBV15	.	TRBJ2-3	TGTGCCACCAGCAGAGATCGCGGCAGCTACACAGATACGCAGTATTTT	CATSRDRGSYTDTQYF
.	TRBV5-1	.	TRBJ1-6	TGCGCCAGCAGCACCGAAGGAGGGCGGGATTCACCCCTCCACTTT	CASSTEGGRDSPLHF
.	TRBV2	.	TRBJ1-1	TGTGCCAGCTCGGAACGGTCTATGAACACTGAAGCTTTCTTT	CASSERSMNTEAFF
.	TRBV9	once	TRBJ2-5	TGTGCCAGCAGCGTAGAGATGGACGGGACCCAGTACTTC	CASSVEMDGTQYF
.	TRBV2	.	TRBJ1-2	TGTGCCAGCAGAATATTACAGGGACCTAACTATGGCTACACCTTC	CASRILQGPNYGYTF
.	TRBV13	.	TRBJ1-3	TGTGCCAGCATCGCTAGTGCGTTGGGAGGCTCTGGAAACACCATATATTTT	CASIASALGGSGNTIYF
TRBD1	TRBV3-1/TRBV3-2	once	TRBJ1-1	TGTGCCAGCAGCCAGGGGACAGCCAGGCGTCTTAACACTGAAGCTTTCTTT	CASSQGTARRLNTEAFF
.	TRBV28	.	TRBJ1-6	TGTGCCAGCAACCGAGGGAACAGGAATTCACCCCTCCACTTT	CASNRGNRNSPLHF
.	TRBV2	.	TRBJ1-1	TGTGCCAGCAGTTATCAGGGTGACACTGAAGCTTTCTTT	CASSYQGDTEAFF
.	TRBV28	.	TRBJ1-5	TGTGCCAGCAGGTGGGGGGCCTACAATCAGCCCCAGCATTTT	CASRWGAYNQPQHF
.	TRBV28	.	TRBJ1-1	TGTGCCAGCAGGCCGGAACAAGGGATAGCTTTCTTT	CASRPEQGIAFF
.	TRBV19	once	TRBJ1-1	TGTGCCAGTAGTACGACCCTCTGGGGTGAAGCTTTCTTT	CASSTTLWGEAFF
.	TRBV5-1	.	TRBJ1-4	TGCGCCAGCAGCTTGGGGGGGGGCGAGAATGAAAAACTGTTTTTT	CASSLGGGENEKLFF
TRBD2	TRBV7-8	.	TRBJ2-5	TGTGCCAGCACCGACGGGACTAGCGGGGGTACAGAGACCCAGTACTTC	CASTDGTSGGTETQYF
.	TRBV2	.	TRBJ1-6	TGTGCCAGCCAACCTTTTGGGGGACGGGGTTCACCCCTCCACTTT	CASQPFGGRGSPLHF
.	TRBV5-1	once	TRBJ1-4	TGCGCCAGCACCCGGGATGGGGCTAATGAAAAACTGTTTTTT	CASTRDGANEKLFF
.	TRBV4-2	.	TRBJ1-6	TGTGCCAGCAGCCAAGATCCGGGAGACGGATCCACCCTCCACTTT	CASSQDPGDGSTLHF
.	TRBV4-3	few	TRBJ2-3	TGCGCCAGCAGCCAAGATGTTGCGGCGAGCACAGATACGCAGTATTTT	CASSQDVAASTDTQYF
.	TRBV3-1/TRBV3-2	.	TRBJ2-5	TGTGCCAGCAGCCAAGCGACAGGAGAAGAGACCCAGTACTTC	CASSQATGEETQYF
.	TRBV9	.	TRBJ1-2	TGTGCCAGCAGTCTTAACGACCGGGGTTATGGCTACACCTTC	CASSLNDRGYGYTF
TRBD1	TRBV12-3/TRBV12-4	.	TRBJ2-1	TGTGCCAGCAGTGGGAGACAGGGGGCAAAATTCTTC	CASSGRQGAKFF
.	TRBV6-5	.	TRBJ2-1	TGTGCCAGCAGTTACACGGTGAACTCCTACAATGAGCAGTTCTTC	CASSYTVNSYNEQFF
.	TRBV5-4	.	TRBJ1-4	TGTGCCAGCAGCTCAGGATCGGGGTCTGGTGAAAAACTGTTTTTT	CASSSGSGSGEKLFF
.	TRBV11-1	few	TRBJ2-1	TGTGCCAGCAGTACCGAGTCGGGGGTCCCCAATGAGCAGTTCTTC	CASSTESGVPNEQFF
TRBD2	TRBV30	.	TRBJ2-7	TGTGCCTGGACTAGCGGGGGGGCCGGGTACGAGCAGTACTTC	CAWTSGGAGYEQYF